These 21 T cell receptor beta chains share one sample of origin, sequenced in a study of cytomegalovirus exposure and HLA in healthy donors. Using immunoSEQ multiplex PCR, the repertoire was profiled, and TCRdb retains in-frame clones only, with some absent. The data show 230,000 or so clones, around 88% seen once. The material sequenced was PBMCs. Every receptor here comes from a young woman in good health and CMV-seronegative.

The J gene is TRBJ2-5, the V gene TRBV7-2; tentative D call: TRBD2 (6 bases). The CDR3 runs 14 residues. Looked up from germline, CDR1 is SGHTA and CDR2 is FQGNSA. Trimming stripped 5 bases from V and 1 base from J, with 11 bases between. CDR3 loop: CASSPGGPQETQYF. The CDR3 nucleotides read TGTGCCAGCAGCCCAGGAGGGCCCCAAGAGACCCAGTACTTC.

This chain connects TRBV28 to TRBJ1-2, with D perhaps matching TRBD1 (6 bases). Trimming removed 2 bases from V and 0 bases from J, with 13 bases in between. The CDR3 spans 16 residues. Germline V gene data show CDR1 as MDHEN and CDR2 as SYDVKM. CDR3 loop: CASSLRGGRANYGYTF. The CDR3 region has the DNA TGTGCCAGCAGTTTAAGGGGGGGGCGAGCTAACTATGGCTACACCTTC.

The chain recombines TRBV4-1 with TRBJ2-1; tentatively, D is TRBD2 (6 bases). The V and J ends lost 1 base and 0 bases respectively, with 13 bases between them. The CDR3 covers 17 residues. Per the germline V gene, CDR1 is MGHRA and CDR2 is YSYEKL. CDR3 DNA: TGCGCCAGCAGCCAAGCCCGGGACTTTTACTCCTACAATGAGCAGTTCTTC. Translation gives CASSQARDFYSYNEQFF.

The CDR3 DNA is TGTGCCAGCAGCTCGGAACTTAGACAGGGCCTCAATCAGCCCCAGCATTTT. Its translation: CASSSELRQGLNQPQHF. The J gene is TRBJ1-5, the V gene TRBV5-5, with TRBD1 matching 7 bases. V gave up 3 bases and J gave up 3 bases; unmatched junction bases: 12. The CDR3 spans 17 residues. CDR1 is SGHKS, CDR2 YYEKEE, per germline (reference sequence).

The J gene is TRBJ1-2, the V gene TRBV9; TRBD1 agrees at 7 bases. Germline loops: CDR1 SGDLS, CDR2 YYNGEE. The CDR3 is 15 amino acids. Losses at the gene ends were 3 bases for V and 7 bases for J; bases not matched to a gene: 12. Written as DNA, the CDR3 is TGTGCCAGCAGCGGCTACAGGGGAACTTGGAGTGGCTACACCTTC. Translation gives CASSGYRGTWSGYTF.

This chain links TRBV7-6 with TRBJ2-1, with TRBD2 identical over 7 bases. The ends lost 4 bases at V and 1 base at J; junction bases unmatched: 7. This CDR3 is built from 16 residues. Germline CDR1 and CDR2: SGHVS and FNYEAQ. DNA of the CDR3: TGTGCCAGCAGCTCCGGGGTGGGAGGGTCCTACAATGAGCAGTTCTTC. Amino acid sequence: CASSSGVGGSYNEQFF.

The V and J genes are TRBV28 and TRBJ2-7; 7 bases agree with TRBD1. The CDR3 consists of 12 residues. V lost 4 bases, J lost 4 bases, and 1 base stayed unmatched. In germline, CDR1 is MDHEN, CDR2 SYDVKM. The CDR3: CASSSGGYEQYF. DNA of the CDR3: TGTGCCAGCAGTTCAGGGGGATACGAGCAGTACTTC.

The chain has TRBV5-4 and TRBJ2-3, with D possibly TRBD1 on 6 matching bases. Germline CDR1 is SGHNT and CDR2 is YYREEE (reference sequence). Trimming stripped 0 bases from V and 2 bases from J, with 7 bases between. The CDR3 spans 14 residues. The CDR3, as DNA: TGTGCCAGCAGCTTGGGGACAGACACAGATACGCAGTATTTT. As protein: CASSLGTDTDTQYF.

CDR3 loop: CASSLARAGNEQFF. CDR3 DNA: TGCGCCAGCAGCTTGGCCCGGGCGGGGAATGAGCAGTTCTTC. The gene calls are TRBV5-1 and TRBJ2-1, with D perhaps matching TRBD2 (6 bases). CDR1 SGHRS and CDR2 YFSETQ come from the germline V gene. This CDR3 region has 14 residues. V lost 0 bases, J lost 7 bases, and 11 bases lay in between.

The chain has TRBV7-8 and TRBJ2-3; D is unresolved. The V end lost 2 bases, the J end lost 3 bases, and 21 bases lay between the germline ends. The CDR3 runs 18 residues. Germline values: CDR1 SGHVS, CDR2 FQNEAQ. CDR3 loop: CASSLLALTHRWTDTQYF. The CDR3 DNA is TGTGCCAGCAGCTTATTAGCTTTGACCCATAGGTGGACAGATACGCAGTATTTT.

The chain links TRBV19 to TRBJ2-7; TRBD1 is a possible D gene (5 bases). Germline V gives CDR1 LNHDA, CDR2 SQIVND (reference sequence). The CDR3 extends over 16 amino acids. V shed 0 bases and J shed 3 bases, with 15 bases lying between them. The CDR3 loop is CASSIDLTVLNYEQYF. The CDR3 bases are TGTGCCAGTAGTATAGATCTGACAGTGTTAAACTACGAGCAGTACTTC.

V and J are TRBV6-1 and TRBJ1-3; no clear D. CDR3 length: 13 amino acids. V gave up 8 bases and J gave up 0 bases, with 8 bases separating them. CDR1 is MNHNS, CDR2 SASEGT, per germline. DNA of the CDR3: TGTGCCAGCCTGGGCGTCTCTGGAAACACCATATATTTT. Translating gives CASLGVSGNTIYF.

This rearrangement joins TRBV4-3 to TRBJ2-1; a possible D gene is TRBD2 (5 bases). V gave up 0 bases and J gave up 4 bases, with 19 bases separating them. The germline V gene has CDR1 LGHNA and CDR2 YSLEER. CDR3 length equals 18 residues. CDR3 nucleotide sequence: TGCGCCAGCAGCCAAGATGCGGAACGGAGGACGACTTACAATGAGCAGTTCTTC. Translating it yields CASSQDAERRTTYNEQFF.

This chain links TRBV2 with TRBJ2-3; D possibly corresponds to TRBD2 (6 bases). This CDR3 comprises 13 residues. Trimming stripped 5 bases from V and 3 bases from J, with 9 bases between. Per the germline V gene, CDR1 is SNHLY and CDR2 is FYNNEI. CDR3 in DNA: TGTGCCAGCAGTTGGCGGGAAACAGATACGCAGTATTTT. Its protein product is CASSWRETDTQYF.

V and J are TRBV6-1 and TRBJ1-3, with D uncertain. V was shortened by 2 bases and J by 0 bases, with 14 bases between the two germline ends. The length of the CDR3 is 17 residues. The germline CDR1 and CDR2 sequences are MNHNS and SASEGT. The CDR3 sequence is CASSELEGTYSGNTIYF. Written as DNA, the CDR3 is TGTGCCAGCAGTGAATTAGAGGGCACGTACTCTGGAAACACCATATATTTT.

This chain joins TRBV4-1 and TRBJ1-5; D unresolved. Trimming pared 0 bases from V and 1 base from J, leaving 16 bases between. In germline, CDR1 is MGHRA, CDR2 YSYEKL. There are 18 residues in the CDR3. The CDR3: CASSQDSVQLLSNQPQHF. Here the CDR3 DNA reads TGCGCCAGCAGCCAAGATTCGGTACAGTTATTAAGCAATCAGCCCCAGCATTTT.

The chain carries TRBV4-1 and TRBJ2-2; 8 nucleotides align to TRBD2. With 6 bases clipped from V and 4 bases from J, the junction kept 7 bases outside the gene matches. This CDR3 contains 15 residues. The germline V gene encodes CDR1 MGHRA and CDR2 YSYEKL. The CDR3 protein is CASSTGLAPTGELFF. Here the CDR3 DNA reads TGCGCCAGCAGTACCGGACTAGCCCCCACCGGGGAGCTGTTTTTT.

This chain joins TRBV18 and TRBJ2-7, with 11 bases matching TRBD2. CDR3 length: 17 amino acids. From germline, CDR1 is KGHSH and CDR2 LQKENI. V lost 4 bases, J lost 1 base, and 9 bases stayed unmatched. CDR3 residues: CASSQKLAGAGSYEQYF. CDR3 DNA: TGTGCCAGCTCACAAAAACTAGCGGGAGCAGGGTCCTACGAGCAGTACTTC.

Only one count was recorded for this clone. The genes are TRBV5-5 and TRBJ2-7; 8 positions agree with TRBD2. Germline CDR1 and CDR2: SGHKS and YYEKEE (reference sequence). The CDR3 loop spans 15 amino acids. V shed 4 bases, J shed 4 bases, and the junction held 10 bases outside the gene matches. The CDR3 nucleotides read TGTGCCAGCAGCCCCGGACTAGCAGGAAATTACGAGCAGTACTTC. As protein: CASSPGLAGNYEQYF.

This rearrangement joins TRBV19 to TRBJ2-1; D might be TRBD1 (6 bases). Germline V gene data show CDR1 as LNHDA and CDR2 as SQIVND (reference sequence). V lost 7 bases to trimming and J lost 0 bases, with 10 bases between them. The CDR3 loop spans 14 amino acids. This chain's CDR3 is CASNRGGSYNEQFF. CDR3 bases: TGTGCCAGTAATCGAGGGGGCTCCTACAATGAGCAGTTCTTC.

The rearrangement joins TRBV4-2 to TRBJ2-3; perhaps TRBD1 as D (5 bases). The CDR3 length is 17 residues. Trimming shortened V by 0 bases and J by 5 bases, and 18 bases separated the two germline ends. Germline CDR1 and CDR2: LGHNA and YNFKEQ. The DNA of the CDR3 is TGTGCCAGCAGCCAAGATCTTTTTCTCCGAACAGGAGATACGCAGTATTTT. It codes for CASSQDLFLRTGDTQYF.